These T cell receptor beta chains were read from a single sample in a study of T cells in Graves' hyperthyroidism and ophthalmopathy. One entry per CDR3 protein results from TCRdb running MiXCR on the multiplex PCR reads. The sample holds a few hundred thousand distinct CDR3 sequences, roughly an eighth seen once. The specimen sequenced was blood. The receptors were sampled from a woman aged 18-30 years with Graves' hyperthyroidism. CDR3s include the opening cysteine and the closing phenylalanine or tryptophan. The order of the fields is V gene, J gene, D gene, clone size, CDR3 protein, CDR3 DNA. The D gene is left open where the match is weak. Not all rows give a size; the values are once, few, many and, for expanded clones, a class.

TRBV7-2	TRBJ2-1	TRBD2	many	CASIIGLAGDPSYNEQFF	TGTGCCAGCATTATTGGACTAGCGGGAGACCCCTCCTACAATGAGCAGTTCTTC
TRBV15	TRBJ2-5	.	.	CATSRDRDFQETQYF	TGTGCCACCAGCAGAGATAGGGACTTCCAAGAGACCCAGTACTTC
TRBV24-1	TRBJ2-3	.	many	CATSDPIEVSDTQYF	TGTGCCACCAGTGACCCCATCGAGGTATCAGATACGCAGTATTTT
TRBV5-1	TRBJ2-3	.	.	CASSLGQLSTDTQYF	TGCGCCAGCAGCTTGGGCCAACTTAGCACAGATACGCAGTATTTT
TRBV30	TRBJ1-4	.	many	CAWSRQGNEKLFF	TGTGCCTGGAGCAGGCAGGGTAATGAAAAACTGTTTTTT
TRBV7-3	TRBJ2-1	TRBD1	many	CASSVKGQGVDNEQFF	TGTGCCAGCAGCGTAAAGGGACAGGGGGTCGACAATGAGCAGTTCTTC
TRBV6-1	TRBJ2-1	.	.	CASMARAVSSYNEQFF	TGTGCCAGCATGGCTAGGGCCGTCAGCTCCTACAATGAGCAGTTCTTC
TRBV11-3	TRBJ2-1	.	many	CASQINSYNEQFF	TGTGCCAGCCAGATTAACTCCTACAATGAGCAGTTCTTC
TRBV5-4	TRBJ1-4	TRBD1	few	CASRQQGLNEKLFF	TGTGCCAGCAGACAACAGGGGCTAAATGAAAAACTGTTTTTT
TRBV19	TRBJ2-5	.	many	CASSRVGAQETQYF	TGTGCCAGTAGTCGGGTCGGGGCCCAAGAGACCCAGTACTTC
TRBV5-1	TRBJ2-5	.	.	CATSVIQETQYF	TGCGCCACAAGCGTTATCCAAGAGACCCAGTACTTC
TRBV19	TRBJ1-3	.	.	CATETGSTGNTIYF	TGTGCCACCGAGACAGGATCCACTGGAAACACCATATATTTT
TRBV29-1	TRBJ2-1	.	many	CSVLPSDNEQFF	TGCAGCGTCCTACCTAGCGACAATGAGCAGTTCTTC
TRBV6-1	TRBJ2-7	.	.	CASSPFFGEQYF	TGTGCCAGCAGTCCTTTCTTTGGGGAGCAGTACTTC
TRBV10-2	TRBJ2-3	.	many	CASSEIRYTQYF	TGCGCCAGCAGTGAAATACGGTATACGCAGTATTTT
TRBV5-1	TRBJ2-2	.	few	CASSPGQITGELFF	TGCGCCAGCAGCCCAGGACAGATCACCGGGGAGCTGTTTTTT
TRBV11-1	TRBJ2-5	.	many	CASSLGSGETQYF	TGTGCCAGCAGCTTAGGCTCCGGGGAGACCCAGTACTTC
TRBV4-1	TRBJ1-1	.	.	CASSQDWNTEAFF	TGCGCCAGCAGCCAAGATTGGAACACTGAAGCTTTCTTT
TRBV7-3	TRBJ2-3	TRBD1	many	CASSPDRGYTDTQYF	TGTGCCAGCAGCCCCGACAGGGGATATACAGATACGCAGTATTTT
TRBV7-9	TRBJ2-1	.	few	CASSLEEQFF	TGTGCCAGCAGTCTAGAGGAGCAGTTCTTC
TRBV10-3	TRBJ2-5	TRBD1	.	CAIRTGGQETQYF	TGTGCCATCAGGACAGGGGGGCAAGAGACCCAGTACTTC
TRBV7-2	TRBJ2-5	.	many	CASSLSGMETQYF	TGTGCCAGCAGCTTGTCCGGGATGGAGACCCAGTACTTC